What follows are 17 T cell receptor beta chains derived from one specimen sequenced in a study of blood T cell repertoires in COVID-19. The method was immunoSEQ multiplex PCR; TCRdb's version includes in-frame clones alone and lacks a portion of them. The table has over 25,000 clones, approximately 85% seen once. Sequencing was done on a sample of peripheral blood. Receptors originate from a man in his fifties or sixties with active COVID-19.

The chain is built from TRBV5-6 and TRBJ2-2, with 11 bases fitting TRBD2. Germline V gives CDR1 SGHDT, CDR2 YYEEEE. The CDR3 has 17 amino acids. Losses at the gene ends were 4 bases for V and 2 bases for J; bases not matched to a gene: 7. The CDR3 bases are TGTGCCAGCAGCACCTTTAGCGGGAGGGGTAACACCGGGGAGCTGTTTTTT. Translating gives CASSTFSGRGNTGELFF.

This sequence joins TRBV6-5 and TRBJ2-3, with TRBD1 matching over 7 bases. CDR3 length: 14 amino acids. Per germline, CDR1 MNHEY and CDR2 SVGAGI. V dropped 7 bases and J dropped 4; count of bases not matched to a gene: 8. The CDR3 DNA follows: TGTGCCAGCACCGGGCTAGGGGGCGCAGATACGCAGTATTTT. The encoded protein is CASTGLGGADTQYF.

By sample fraction, this clone is medium-sized. The CDR3 here is CASSPYDSTNEQFF. The DNA for the CDR3 is TGTGCCAGCAGTCCCTATGACAGCACTAATGAGCAGTTCTTC. The chain recombines TRBV27 with TRBJ2-1; tentative D call: TRBD1 (5 bases). The CDR3 has 14 amino acids. Germline lookup yields CDR1 MNHEY and CDR2 SMNVEV (reference sequence). Trimming took 5 bases from V and 7 from J, leaving 15 bases between them.

This clone was seen once. This sequence joins TRBV7-6 and TRBJ2-3; the match to TRBD2 covers 9 bases. The CDR3 loop spans 17 amino acids. The J segment lost 2 bases and the V segment lost 5 bases, leaving 11 bases of the junction unmatched. Germline-derived CDR1 and CDR2 are SGHVS and FNYEAQ. CDR3 residues: CASSPSSGSGLTDTQYF. Here the CDR3 DNA reads TGTGCCAGCAGCCCAAGTAGCGGGAGTGGCCTCACAGATACGCAGTATTTT.

This sequence joins TRBV11-3 and TRBJ2-7; 8 bases line up with TRBD2. Losses at the gene ends were 5 bases for V and 3 bases for J; bases not matched to a gene: 9. Germline V CDR1 and CDR2: SGHNT, YENEEA. The CDR3 extends over 15 amino acids. CDR3 sequence (DNA): TGTGCCAGCAGCAAATATAGCGGGACCGACTACGAGCAGTACGTC. This codes for CASSKYSGTDYEQYV.

This chain uses TRBV5-5 with TRBJ2-5, with 9 bases aligning to TRBD1. The J segment lost 4 bases and the V segment lost 4 bases, leaving 5 bases of the junction unmatched. Germline lookup yields CDR1 SGHKS and CDR2 YYEKEE (reference sequence). The CDR3 runs to 14 residues. The CDR3 loop is CASSRGQGRETQYF. The CDR3 nucleotides read TGTGCCAGCAGCAGGGGACAGGGAAGAGAGACCCAGTACTTC.

This clone was picked up one time. This chain links TRBV5-4 with TRBJ2-7; TRBD2 aligns across 11 bases. Germline trimming cut 4 bases from V and 3 bases from J; bases unmatched to any gene: 3. Germline CDR1 is SGHNT and CDR2 is YYREEE (reference sequence). The CDR3 has 14 amino acids. The CDR3 is CASSAGLAVYEQYF. The CDR3 DNA is TGTGCCAGCAGCGCGGGACTAGCGGTCTACGAGCAGTACTTC.

The chain recombines TRBV3-1 (or the pseudogene TRBV3-2) with TRBJ2-6; D remains unclear. Germline V gene sequence: CDR1 LGHDT, CDR2 YNNKEL (reference sequence). V was shortened by 4 bases and J by 3 bases, with 7 bases between the two germline ends. The CDR3 sequence is 14 residues long. The CDR3 DNA sequence: TGTGCCAGCAGCCCGACGGGTGGGGCCAACGTCCTGACTTTC. This translates into CASSPTGGANVLTF.

The chain is built from TRBV7-3 and TRBJ2-1; 8 bases align to TRBD2. The CDR3 length is 13 residues. Germline V gene sequence: CDR1 SGHTA, CDR2 FQGTGA. The trim removed 4 bases at V and 14 bases at J, leaving 10 bases unmatched. The CDR3 coding sequence is TGTGCCAGCAGCTACGGGTCCGGGACTAGTAAGTTCTTC. Its translation is CASSYGSGTSKFF.

The gene calls are TRBV6-1 and TRBJ2-2; D is uncertain. Germline-derived CDR1 and CDR2 are MNHNS and SASEGT. Trimming cost V 4 bases and J 6 bases, with 18 bases left between them. CDR3 length: 16 amino acids. The CDR3 spells CASSVSSFLGAGELFF. The CDR3 DNA sequence: TGTGCCAGCAGTGTTTCTTCGTTCCTGGGCGCCGGGGAGCTGTTTTTT.

The V and J genes are TRBV4-2 and TRBJ2-1, with TRBD2 matching over 10 bases. The germline CDR1 and CDR2 sequences are LGHNA and YNFKEQ. V was pared by 4 bases and J by 1 base, with 25 bases of the junction left unmatched. The CDR3 extends over 23 amino acids. The CDR3 bases are TGTGCCAGCAGCCCCGAAAAACAGGGAGGCCCGTTCCTGACTAGCGGGTCCTACAATGAGCAGTTCTTC. Encoded protein: CASSPEKQGGPFLTSGSYNEQFF.

This chain connects TRBV6-1 to TRBJ2-7; D is possibly TRBD2 (6 bases). The V and J ends lost 2 bases and 8 bases respectively, with 13 bases between them. The germline CDR1 and CDR2 sequences are MNHNS and SASEGT. The CDR3 is made up of 13 amino acids. The chain's CDR3 is CASSESLGLQQYF. The CDR3 DNA is TGTGCCAGCAGTGAATCCCTGGGACTTCAGCAGTACTTC.

The chain links TRBV10-2 to TRBJ2-2; 8 bases line up with TRBD1. V dropped 8 bases and J dropped 6; count of bases not matched to a gene: 20. Germline V gene lookup returns CDR1 WSHSY and CDR2 SAAADI. The CDR3 is made up of 18 amino acids. The CDR3 nucleotides are TGCGCCAGCCCTTCGACAGGGGACGAAAAAGAGGGACCCGGGGAGCTGTTTTTT. Translated: CASPSTGDEKEGPGELFF.

The chain couples TRBV15 to TRBJ2-6, with TRBD1 as a possible D gene (6 bases). V gave up 1 base and J gave up 0 bases, with 13 bases separating them. Per the germline V gene, CDR1 is LNHNV and CDR2 is YYDKDF (reference sequence). This CDR3 region has 18 residues. The CDR3 sequence is CATSRAPIGGSGANVLTF. The CDR3 nucleotides are TGTGCCACCAGCAGAGCGCCGATAGGGGGCTCTGGGGCCAACGTCCTGACTTTC. The complete variable domain, with remaining parts taken from reference TRBV15 and TRBJ2-6, reads DAMVIQNPRYQVTQFGKPVTLSCSQTLNHNVMYWYQQKSSQAPKLLFHYYDKDFNNEADTPDNFQSRRPNTSFCFLDIRSPGLGDTAMYLCATSRAPIGGSGANVLTFGAGSRLTVL.

The J gene is TRBJ2-1, the V gene TRBV19; D ambiguous. Germline CDR1 is LNHDA and CDR2 is SQIVND (reference sequence). The V end lost 2 bases, the J end lost 0 bases, and 17 bases lay between the germline ends. CDR3 length: 18 amino acids. The chain's CDR3 is CASSIIGGKSSSYNEQFF. The DNA for the CDR3 is TGTGCCAGTAGTATAATCGGCGGAAAATCTAGCTCCTACAATGAGCAGTTCTTC.

The chain is built from TRBV6-5 and TRBJ2-4; D remains unclear. This CDR3 spans 14 amino acids. CDR1 and CDR2 (germline): MNHEY, SVGAGI. The germline V and J ends were trimmed by 6 bases and 4 bases, with 13 bases remaining between them. The CDR3 sequence is CASSPPRQKNIQYF. The CDR3 DNA reads TGTGCCAGCAGCCCACCCCGACAAAAAAACATTCAGTACTTC.

The CDR3 here is CASSPGEYQETQYF. In DNA, the CDR3 is TGTGCCAGCAGTCCCGGGGAGTACCAAGAGACCCAGTACTTC. The genes are TRBV6-6 and TRBJ2-5; possibly TRBD2 for D (5 bases). CDR1 and CDR2 (germline): MNHNY, SVGAGI (reference sequence). The CDR3 covers 14 residues. V dropped 5 bases and J dropped 0 bases, with 10 bases sitting between them.